These 8 T cell receptor beta chains originate from one sample sequenced in a study of T-cell reconstitution after alpha-beta-depleted transplantation in children. As it was prepared, the TCRbeta library received unique molecular identifiers. MiXCR, run by TCRdb on the PCR reads, gives a single entry per CDR3 protein. The profile covers 200,000 or so distinct CDR3 sequences, with roughly 6% appearing a single time and about 5% taken by the ten largest. Source: PBMCs, taken before TCRalphabeta/CD19-depleted stem cell transplant. These receptors were obtained from a girl under three years old with combined immunodeficiency, due to receive a stem cell transplant.

J is TRBJ2-3 and V is TRBV28; perhaps TRBD1 as D (6 bases). Germline lookup yields CDR1 MDHEN and CDR2 SYDVKM. Deletions cut 5 bases from V and 0 bases from J, with 18 bases between. The CDR3 is 17 amino acids. CDR3 sequence reads: CASSPDSLTTSTDTQYF. The CDR3 nucleotides read TGTGCCAGCAGTCCGGACAGCCTAACCACTAGCACAGATACGCAGTATTTT.

Ten or more counts support this clonotype. The V call is TRBV11-1, the J call TRBJ2-1, with TRBD2 matching over 9 bases. CDR3 length equals 20 residues. V was pared by 0 bases and J by 7 bases, with 19 bases of the junction left unmatched. Germline CDR1 is SGHAT and CDR2 is FQDESV (reference sequence). The CDR3 region is CASSLARRGGGLAGRNEQFF. Here the CDR3 DNA reads TGTGCCAGCAGCTTAGCCCGGCGCGGCGGAGGTCTAGCGGGGAGAAATGAGCAGTTCTTC.

This clonotype was seen many times. This chain joins TRBV29-1 and TRBJ2-3; 11 nucleotides agree with TRBD1. Trimming at V came to 4 bases and at J to 5 bases, leaving 5 bases not matched to a gene. The length of the CDR3 is 14 residues. CDR1 is SQVTM, CDR2 ANQGSEA, per germline. The CDR3 is CSVAGGQGEDTQYF. CDR3 DNA sequence: TGCAGCGTTGCAGGGGGACAGGGGGAAGATACGCAGTATTTT.

This clonotype was observed at least ten times. This chain joins TRBV5-5 and TRBJ2-1, with 8 bases that match TRBD1. CDR3 length: 13 residues. Germline CDR1 SGHKS, CDR2 YYEKEE (reference sequence). V lost 2 bases and J lost 7; bases outside the gene matches: 2. For the CDR3, the DNA is TGTGCCAGCAGCTTATGGACAGGGAATGAGCAGTTCTTC. Protein product: CASSLWTGNEQFF.

In this sample, this clonotype turned up many times. The V and J genes are TRBV2 and TRBJ2-4; TRBD2 agrees at 8 bases. Per the germline V gene, CDR1 is SNHLY and CDR2 is FYNNEI. V gave up 2 bases and J gave up 2 bases; unmatched junction bases: 5. The CDR3 has 16 amino acids. CDR3 nucleotides: TGTGCCAGCAGTGAATGGTTTAGCGGGACCAAAAACATTCAGTACTTC. Translation: CASSEWFSGTKNIQYF.

This clonotype was observed a few times. V and J are TRBV12-3 or TRBV12-4 and TRBJ2-7; the match to TRBD1 covers 7 bases. Trimming removed 6 bases from V and 4 bases from J; junction bases left unmatched: 9. The CDR3 is made up of 14 amino acids. The CDR3 nucleotides read TGTGCCAGCAGACGGGACAGAGGGGCTTACGAGCAGTACTTC. Protein product: CASRRDRGAYEQYF.

The sample holds many counts of this clonotype. Here the CDR3 DNA reads TGTGCCAGCAGTGTCCAGGTGTCGAACACTGAAGCTTTCTTT. This gives the protein CASSVQVSNTEAFF. This chain joins TRBV2 and TRBJ1-1; D call uncertain. Trimming took off 4 bases at V and 1 base at J, with 10 bases between the two ends. The CDR3 has 14 amino acids. The germline gives CDR1 SNHLY, CDR2 FYNNEI.

This clonotype has at least ten counts. The rearrangement links TRBV5-1 to TRBJ2-3; 7 bases agree with TRBD2. The V gene's germline CDR1 is SGHRS and CDR2 YFSETQ. Trimming removed 3 bases from V and 3 bases from J; junction bases left unmatched: 10. The CDR3 has 16 amino acids. Here the CDR3 DNA reads TGCGCCAGCAGCTCGGGAAGACTAGCCTCAACAGATACGCAGTATTTT. It codes for CASSSGRLASTDTQYF.